The entry below gives a single TCR beta chain sequence along with its context. Random hexamers primed reverse transcription of roughly 0.45 to 1 ug RNA. TCR beta CDR3 was amplified by immunoSEQ multiplex PCR. This amplification extended across 54 Vbeta and 13 Jbeta segments. Using its own MiXCR run on the immunoSEQ multiplex PCR reads, TCRdb lists one record per CDR3 protein. The sample lists over 80,000 distinct CDR3 sequences, approximately 92% occurring once. The entry originates in a study of CD8 T cells in Susac syndrome. Sequencing of TCR beta, carried out with a high-throughput approach, was applied to CD8+ and CD4+ T cells from the blood. Negative isolation yielded CD4+ and CD8+ T cells, and FACS enriched TEMRA cells. Trimming took 3 bases from V and 10 from J, leaving 12 bases between them. Per germline, CDR1 PRHDT and CDR2 FYEKMQ (reference sequence). This CDR3 comprises 12 residues.

The specimen sequenced was CD8+ T cells from PBMCs. This receptor was obtained from a human donor in good health. This sequence joins TRBV13 and TRBJ1-1; D gene ambiguous. The CDR3 protein is CASSFGHPRAFF. The CDR3 nucleotides are TGTGCCAGCAGCTTTGGGCATCCGAGAGCTTTCTTT.